This passage covers 5 T cell receptor beta chains from one sample sequenced in a study of blood T cell repertoires in COVID-19. The data were produced by immunoSEQ multiplex PCR, yet TCRdb's version contains in-frame clones alone and is incomplete. The sample carries roughly 100,000 clones, approximately 82% recorded once. Input material: peripheral blood. Receptors originate from a man aged 55 to 70 with acute or convalescent COVID-19.

This rearrangement joins TRBV11-2 to TRBJ2-7; 8 bases agree with TRBD2. J lost 3 bases, V lost 1 base, and 8 bases had no gene match. CDR3 length equals 16 residues. Germline V lookup: CDR1 SGHAT, CDR2 FQNNGV. DNA for the CDR3: TGTGCCAGCAGCTTAGGGGTAGCGGGACGCTACTACGAGCAGTACGTC. It encodes CASSLGVAGRYYEQYV.

On this clone itself: Germline and junction disagree at one end, which may indicate a read error. The chain is built from TRBV2 and TRBJ1-5; D perhaps matches TRBD1 (6 bases). Germline CDR1 and CDR2: SNHLY and FYNNEI. This CDR3 comprises 14 residues. Written as DNA, the CDR3 is TGTGTCAGCAGTGGGCGGGGGCTGTATCAGCCCCAGCATTTT. It encodes CVSSGRGLYQPQHF.

The chain couples TRBV19 to TRBJ2-1; 13 nucleotides agree with TRBD2. Germline loops: CDR1 LNHDA, CDR2 SQIVND (reference sequence). The V gene end was trimmed by 4 bases and the J gene end by 0 bases; junction bases not matched to a gene: 3. CDR3 size: 17 residues. CDR3 loop: CASSRTSGGSSYNEQFF. The CDR3 bases are TGTGCCAGTAGTAGGACTAGCGGGGGCAGCTCCTACAATGAGCAGTTCTTC.

This sequence joins TRBV18 and TRBJ1-2, with no clear D. With 1 base removed from V and 9 bases from J, the gap between germline ends came to 12 bases. The CDR3 consists of 13 residues. The V gene's germline CDR1 is KGHSH and CDR2 LQKENI. The DNA of the CDR3 is TGTGCCAGCTCACCACAAGGAGACGAAAGCTACACCTTC. Translated, it gives CASSPQGDESYTF. Full variable domain (remainder filled in from reference TRBV18 and TRBJ1-2): NAGVMQNPRHLVRRRGQEARLRCSPMKGHSHVYWYRQLPEEGLKFMVYLQKENIIDESGMPKERFSAEFPKEGPSILRIQQVVRGDSAAYFCASSPQGDESYTFGSGTRLTVV.

By share, this clone ranks as medium-sized (0.01 to 0.1%). The chain employs TRBV12-3 or TRBV12-4 and TRBJ1-2; D ambiguous. This CDR3 has 13 residues. Trimming stripped 5 bases from V and 4 bases from J, with 11 bases between. The CDR3 region has the DNA TGTGCCAGCAGTCCGAGCGGGAGCTATGGCTACACCTTC. This encodes CASSPSGSYGYTF.